The 17 T cell receptor beta chains below come from one sample, sequenced in a study of CD8+CD57+ T cells in acquired aplastic anemia. CD8+CD57+ cell expansion, shown by flow cytometry, had occurred in the patients selected for sequencing. The TCR beta profiling, which covered VDJ combination and CDR3 sequence, was carried out using genomic DNA as the template. TCRdb re-called the reads with MiXCR, one entry per CDR3 protein. The sample has over 150,000 distinct CDR3 sequences, roughly three fifths seen once. Sequencing input: sorted CD4+, CD8+, or CD8+CD57+ T cells (not recorded which) from PBMCs. These receptors all come from a human donor with aplastic anemia.

The chain couples TRBV7-9 to TRBJ2-7; no firm D call. The CDR3 length is 14 residues. Germline V lookup: CDR1 SEHNR, CDR2 FQNEAQ (reference sequence). Trimming removed 6 bases from V and 0 bases from J, with 12 bases in between. Here the CDR3 reads CASSPNSLSYEQYF. In DNA form, the CDR3 reads TGTGCCAGCAGTCCCAACAGCCTCTCCTACGAGCAGTACTTC.

The gene calls are TRBV11-2 and TRBJ2-5; 10 nucleotides line up with TRBD2. The V gene's germline CDR1 is SGHAT and CDR2 FQNNGV. The CDR3 has 15 amino acids. Germline trimming cut 1 base from V and 3 bases from J; bases unmatched to any gene: 2. The CDR3 reads CASSLVGLAEETQYF. CDR3 DNA: TGTGCCAGCAGCTTAGTCGGACTAGCGGAAGAGACCCAGTACTTC.

The chain couples TRBV7-9 to TRBJ2-3, with 7 bases aligning to TRBD2. The J call may not be correct, given that the DNA end is closer to TRBJ2-2. The CDR3 is made up of 15 amino acids. CDR1 is SEHNR and CDR2 is FQNEAQ in the germline V gene (reference sequence). The CDR3 loop reads CASASGGGTTGELFF. CDR3 sequence (DNA): TGTGCCAGCGCCTCTGGGGGGGGGACCACCGGGGAGCTGTTTTTT.

This clonotype was seen only a few times. This may be a read error: a much more frequent sequence differs by one nucleotide. J is TRBJ2-1 and V is TRBV9, with TRBD2 matching over 9 bases. Trimming cost V 4 bases and J 12 bases; bases outside gene matches: 11. Germline assignment: CDR1 SGDLS and CDR2 YYNGEE. This CDR3 comprises 14 residues. CDR3 sequence: CASSLRGGGDGQFF. Here the CDR3 DNA reads TGTGCCAGCAGCCTCCGCGGCGGGGGGGACGGGCAGTTCTTC.

The chain is built from TRBV2 and TRBJ2-7; TRBD2 might be the D (5 bases). The CDR3 extends over 11 amino acids. V was pared by 3 bases and J by 6 bases, with 6 bases between. The germline gives CDR1 SNHLY, CDR2 FYNNEI. Written as DNA, the CDR3 is TGTGCCAGCAGTGATGAGGGCGAGCAGTACTTC. Its translation: CASSDEGEQYF. Full variable domain (rest looked up from reference TRBV2 and TRBJ2-7): EPEVTQTPSHQVTQMGQEVILRCVPISNHLYFYWYRQILGQKVEFLVSFYNNEISEKSEIFDDQFSVERPDGSNFTLKIRSTKLEDSAMYFCASSDEGEQYFGPGTRLTVT.

This clonotype was seen many times. The J gene is TRBJ1-1, the V gene TRBV6-6; no definite D call. Trimming stripped 7 bases from V and 11 bases from J, with 14 bases between. Germline assignment: CDR1 MNHNY and CDR2 SVGAGI (reference sequence). The CDR3 sequence is 11 residues long. CDR3 loop: CASTRRGNAFF. The DNA of the CDR3 is TGTGCCAGCACCCGACGAGGGAACGCTTTCTTT.

This clonotype was observed a handful of times. The CDR3 region is CASSGTSGGSDTQYF. The CDR3 DNA reads TGTGCCAGCAGTGGGACTAGCGGGGGCTCAGATACGCAGTATTTT. The chain combines TRBV6-5 with TRBJ2-3; 14 bases match TRBD2. Trimming cost V 5 bases and J 4 bases; bases outside gene matches: 2. Germline CDR1 and CDR2: MNHEY and SVGAGI. The CDR3 length is 15 residues.

This rearrangement joins TRBV2 to TRBJ2-5; D perhaps matches TRBD2 (7 bases). Trimming took off 4 bases at V and 5 bases at J, with 17 bases between the two ends. CDR1 is SNHLY and CDR2 is FYNNEI in the germline V gene. The CDR3 has 15 residues. DNA of the CDR3: TGTGCCAGCAGTGCGACGGGGGGCCGTCCGGAGACCCAGTACTTC. Translating it yields CASSATGGRPETQYF.

This clonotype was recorded once. The rearrangement links TRBV7-9 to TRBJ2-3; D not certain. The length of the CDR3 is 13 residues. Trimming took 1 base from V and 4 from J, leaving 6 bases between them. Germline V gene sequence: CDR1 SEHNR, CDR2 FQNEAQ (reference sequence). CDR3 in amino acids: CASSLVWADTQYF. In DNA form, the CDR3 reads TGTGCCAGCAGCTTAGTCTGGGCAGATACGCAGTATTTT.

The rearrangement uses TRBV19 and TRBJ2-7, with D uncertain. Per germline, CDR1 LNHDA and CDR2 SQIVND (reference sequence). V dropped 3 bases and J dropped 2 bases, with 5 bases sitting between them. The CDR3 sequence is 12 residues long. The DNA of the CDR3 is TGTGCCAGTAGTATCGGAACCTACGAGCAGTACTTC. It translates to CASSIGTYEQYF.

This sequence joins TRBV7-9 and TRBJ1-6; no definite D call. This CDR3 comprises 13 residues. V dropped 0 bases and J dropped 5 bases, with 2 bases sitting between them. CDR1 is SEHNR, CDR2 FQNEAQ, per germline (reference sequence). The CDR3 bases are TGTGCCAGCAGCTTAGCCCATAATTCACCCCTCCACTTT. It encodes CASSLAHNSPLHF.

The chain links TRBV7-6 to TRBJ2-7; 11 bases agree with TRBD2. CDR1 and CDR2 (germline): SGHVS, FNYEAQ. The J segment lost 5 bases and the V segment lost 0 bases, leaving 0 bases of the junction unmatched. This CDR3 has 14 amino acids. The CDR3 DNA follows: TGTGCCAGCAGCTTAGCACTAGCGGGAGACGAGCAGTACTTC. Amino acid sequence: CASSLALAGDEQYF.

Only one count was recorded for this clonotype. This chain uses TRBV9 with TRBJ1-3; D might be TRBD1 (6 bases). Trimming left V 4 bases short and J 0 bases short, with 14 bases between. The CDR3 loop spans 16 amino acids. CDR1 and CDR2 from the germline V gene are SGDLS and YYNGEE. CDR3 protein: CASSPRDIDSGNTIYF. For the CDR3, the DNA is TGTGCCAGCAGCCCCCGGGACATCGACTCTGGAAACACCATATATTTT.

The chain uses TRBV7-8 and TRBJ2-3, with D tentatively TRBD1 (6 bases). Germline values: CDR1 SGHVS, CDR2 FQNEAQ. The CDR3 covers 14 residues. Between the trimmed V and J ends, which lost 6 bases and 4 bases, there was a span of 14 bases. In DNA, the CDR3 is TGTGCCAGCAGTGAGTGGCCAGGGGCAGATACGCAGTATTTT. This encodes CASSEWPGADTQYF.

The chain couples TRBV29-1 to TRBJ2-2; 9 bases map to TRBD1. V was clipped by 3 bases and J by 2 bases; unmatched bases: 4. CDR1 SQVTM and CDR2 ANQGSEA come from the germline V gene. The length of the CDR3 is 15 residues. The CDR3 bases are TGCAGCGTTGAGAGGGGACAGGGAAACACCGGGGAGCTGTTTTTT. Its translation is CSVERGQGNTGELFF.

The rearrangement joins TRBV20-1 to TRBJ1-1, with 8 bases identical to TRBD1. Germline lookup yields CDR1 DFQATT and CDR2 SNEGSKA (reference sequence). The CDR3 has 14 amino acids. The ends lost 6 bases at V and 0 bases at J; junction bases unmatched: 6. The CDR3 coding sequence is TGCAGTGCCACGGGACAGGTGCTGAACACTGAAGCTTTCTTT. This translates into CSATGQVLNTEAFF.

This clonotype came up once. The chain has TRBV7-9 and TRBJ2-6; tentatively, D is TRBD1 or TRBD2 (5 bases each). Per germline, CDR1 SEHNR and CDR2 FQNEAQ (reference sequence). The CDR3 runs 16 residues. Trimming removed 5 bases from V and 4 bases from J, with 15 bases in between. The CDR3 bases are TGTGCCAGCAGCGAACCCGGGACCGCGGGGGCCAACGTCCTGACTTTC. Translating gives CASSEPGTAGANVLTF.